This T cell receptor (beta chain) appears in the sequencing data of a study of OX40 agonist ivuxolimab in advanced cancers. At the level of the study: Two cutaneous melanoma patients and one hepatocellular carcinoma patient, three in all, had partial responses. Findings and limits, study-wide: Doses of 0.1 to 3.0 mg/kg were accompanied by clonal expansion of CD4+ and CD8+ blood T cells by week 6.

CDR3 length: 15 amino acids. Germline V lookup: CDR1 SGHTA, CDR2 FQGTGA. Trimming cost V 2 bases and J 3 bases; bases outside gene matches: 3. With regard to this clone: Its specificity is unknown.

The assay was immunoSEQ multiplex PCR, and TCRdb's table has in-frame clones only and misses some. Here the sample spans about 64,000 clones, about 80% being singletons. Autoimmune disease history or systemic immunosuppression barred patients. Specimen: CD4+ or CD8+ T cells sorted from blood, collected in a trial of the OX40 agonist ivuxolimab. The clonotype was recovered from an adult with an advanced solid tumor such as melanoma, head and neck, liver or kidney cancer. This chain links TRBV7-3 with TRBJ2-7; 11 nucleotides align to TRBD2. CDR3 sequence: CASSLASGGNYEQYF. The DNA of the CDR3 is TGTGCCAGCAGCTTAGCTAGCGGGGGGAACTACGAGCAGTACTTC.